This passage covers 11 T cell receptor beta chains from one sample sequenced in a study of blood T cell repertoires in COVID-19. The data were produced by immunoSEQ multiplex PCR, yet TCRdb's version contains in-frame clones alone and is incomplete. The sample has some 390,000 clones, 80% to 90% seen once. Sequenced material: PBMCs or T cells enriched from blood (not recorded which). The receptors originated from a man between 25 and 39 years old who had recovered from COVID-19.

CDR3 in DNA: TGTGCCAGTAGCCTCCAGGACAGGGGTGATCAGCCCCAGCATTTT. Translating it yields CASSLQDRGDQPQHF. The chain uses TRBV19 and TRBJ1-5; the match to TRBD1 covers 9 bases. CDR3 size: 15 residues. V lost 6 bases to trimming and J lost 5 bases; unmatched junction nucleotides: 8. The germline V gene encodes CDR1 LNHDA and CDR2 SQIVND (reference sequence). Variable domain in full (rest from reference TRBV19 and TRBJ1-5): DGGITQSPKYLFRKEGQNVTLSCEQNLNHDAMYWYRQDPGQGLRLIYYSQIVNDFQKGDIAEGYSVSREKKESFPLTVTSAQKNPTAFYLCASSLQDRGDQPQHFGDGTRLSIL.

In this sample, this clone turned up once. The gene calls are TRBV30 and TRBJ1-2, with D possibly being TRBD1 (5 bases). V lost 0 bases and J lost 5, with 10 bases in between. Germline values: CDR1 GTSNPN, CDR2 SVGIG (reference sequence). The CDR3 covers 13 residues. The chain's CDR3 is CAWSVLGTYGYTF. CDR3 sequence (DNA): TGTGCCTGGAGTGTATTGGGGACTTATGGCTACACCTTC.

The genes are TRBV6-5 and TRBJ1-2; the match to TRBD1 covers 7 bases. This CDR3 comprises 13 residues. CDR1 is MNHEY and CDR2 is SVGAGI in the germline V gene. V was pared by 6 bases and J by 8 bases, with 9 bases of the junction left unmatched. This CDR3 is CASSQGEVGGYTF. The DNA of the CDR3 is TGTGCCAGCAGCCAGGGGGAGGTTGGCGGCTACACCTTC.

The chain uses TRBV6-1 and TRBJ2-5; D possibly corresponds to TRBD2 (5 bases). Trimming cost V 0 bases and J 2 bases, with 16 bases left between them. Germline V lookup: CDR1 MNHNS, CDR2 SASEGT. CDR3 length: 17 residues. CDR3 nucleotide sequence: TGTGCCAGCAGTGAAGCCCGGTTCCAGCGGAGACAAGAGACCCAGTACTTC. Translation: CASSEARFQRRQETQYF.

V usage is TRBV7-3 and J usage is TRBJ2-5; D call uncertain. With 4 bases removed from V and 6 bases from J, the gap between germline ends came to 12 bases. The CDR3 totals 13 residues. In germline, CDR1 is SGHTA, CDR2 FQGTGA. In nucleotides, the CDR3 is TGTGCCAGCAGCTCGACACCTCAGAAGACCCAGTACTTC. Protein sequence: CASSSTPQKTQYF.

V is TRBV27 and J is TRBJ2-1; TRBD2 matches at 15 bases. CDR3 length equals 16 residues. Germline-derived CDR1 and CDR2 are MNHEY and SMNVEV (reference sequence). The V segment lost 6 bases and the J segment 7 bases; nucleotides outside the gene matches: 7. CDR3 loop: CASRPGTSGRFNEQFF. The CDR3 DNA follows: TGTGCCAGCAGGCCCGGGACTAGCGGGAGGTTTAATGAGCAGTTCTTC.

This chain joins TRBV28 and TRBJ1-5; no clear D gene. The germline gives CDR1 MDHEN, CDR2 SYDVKM. The V end lost 3 bases, the J end lost 4 bases, and 16 bases lay between the germline ends. The CDR3 totals 16 residues. CDR3 DNA sequence: TGTGCCAGCAGTTTTCCTCGGTTCCAGCGGAATCAGCCCCAGCATTTT. Translation: CASSFPRFQRNQPQHF.

The rearrangement uses TRBV6-5 and TRBJ1-2; D unresolved. The V gene lost 0 bases and the J gene lost 6 bases, with 11 bases spanning the gap. Germline lookup yields CDR1 MNHEY and CDR2 SVGAGI. This CDR3 has 14 residues. CDR3: CASSYSRSTNGYTF. The CDR3 DNA reads TGTGCCAGCAGTTACTCGAGGTCTACTAATGGCTACACCTTC.

The chain recombines TRBV19 with TRBJ2-2; D may be TRBD1 (6 bases). From germline, CDR1 is LNHDA and CDR2 SQIVND (reference sequence). The CDR3 loop spans 15 amino acids. V was shortened by 7 bases and J by 1 base, with 13 bases between the two germline ends. The DNA of the CDR3 is TGTGCCAGTAAACGAGGACAGCAGAACACCGGGGAGCTGTTTTTT. Translation: CASKRGQQNTGELFF.

The V call is TRBV27, the J call TRBJ1-2; 8 positions agree with TRBD1. Per germline, CDR1 MNHEY and CDR2 SMNVEV (reference sequence). The V and J ends lost 7 bases and 8 bases, in that order; junction bases with no gene match: 9. This CDR3 has 13 amino acids. CDR3 coding DNA: TGTGCCAGCACCACAGGGGGATTGCGGGGCTACACCTTC. As protein: CASTTGGLRGYTF.

This clone was observed a single time. V is TRBV19 and J is TRBJ2-7; D not certain. The CDR3 is 12 residues long. The ends were cut back, 5 bases at V and 3 bases at J, with 8 bases in the middle. Germline V gene data show CDR1 as LNHDA and CDR2 as SQIVND (reference sequence). The CDR3 region has the DNA TGTGCCAGTAGTCGTCAGGACTACGAGCAGTACTTC. This sequence encodes CASSRQDYEQYF.